The 10 T cell receptor beta chains reported below all come from one sample, sequenced in a study of T cells in localized non-small cell lung cancer. Assay used: immunoSEQ multiplex PCR; TCRdb lists only in-frame clones, some missing. The sample carries about 26,000 clones, around 86% recorded once. The specimen comprised peripheral blood, sampled before any cancer treatment. The receptors come from a woman aged 40 to 75 with stage I lung adenocarcinoma.

The chain joins TRBV5-1 to TRBJ2-7; D might be TRBD1 (6 bases). The germline V and J ends were trimmed by 0 bases and 4 bases, with 17 bases remaining between them. This CDR3 is 16 amino acids long. CDR1 is SGHRS and CDR2 is YFSETQ in the germline V gene. CDR3 DNA sequence: TGCGCCAGCAGCTTGGGGCACAGGGTCAATATTTACGAGCAGTACTTC. The encoded protein is CASSLGHRVNIYEQYF.

The V and J genes are TRBV4-1 and TRBJ1-6; 9 bases match TRBD1. V shed 6 bases, J shed 8 bases, and the junction held 11 bases outside the gene matches. CDR1 and CDR2 (germline): MGHRA, YSYEKL. This CDR3 spans 16 amino acids. For the CDR3, the DNA is TGCGCCAGCAGTCGCTCCGACGGGACAGGGTATTCACCCCTCCACTTT. Translated: CASSRSDGTGYSPLHF.

The chain has TRBV5-6 and TRBJ1-1; 10 bases agree with TRBD1. The V and J ends lost 5 bases and 5 bases, in that order; junction bases with no gene match: 9. Germline V gives CDR1 SGHDT, CDR2 YYEEEE. This CDR3 is 15 amino acids long. CDR3 loop: CASRRTGGGETEAFF. In DNA, the CDR3 is TGTGCCAGCAGACGGACAGGGGGAGGGGAAACTGAAGCTTTCTTT.

The chain joins TRBV5-4 to TRBJ2-3; the D call may be TRBD1 or TRBD2 (5 bases each). Trimming shortened V by 4 bases and J by 4 bases, and 13 bases separated the two germline ends. In germline, CDR1 is SGHNT, CDR2 YYREEE (reference sequence). This CDR3 region has 14 residues. The CDR3 spells CASSIRDGSDTQYF. The CDR3 DNA follows: TGTGCCAGCAGCATACGGGACGGATCAGATACGCAGTATTTT.

This chain connects TRBV25-1 to TRBJ2-5, with D tentatively TRBD2 (5 bases). V lost 3 bases and J lost 3, with 11 bases in between. Germline lookup yields CDR1 MGHDK and CDR2 SYGVNS. This CDR3 region has 14 residues. In DNA, the CDR3 is TGTGCCAGCAGTGACGACTATCTCAAAGAGACCCAGTACTTC. It translates to CASSDDYLKETQYF.

The chain recombines TRBV10-3 with TRBJ2-2, with D possibly TRBD1 on 5 matching bases. V gave up 8 bases and J gave up 2 bases, with 6 bases separating them. This CDR3 region has 12 residues. The germline V gene has CDR1 ENHRY and CDR2 SYGVKD. The DNA for the CDR3 is TGTGCCATCGGGGCTAACACCGGGGAGCTGTTTTTT. Protein: CAIGANTGELFF.

The chain recombines TRBV6-5 with TRBJ1-2, with TRBD1 matching 7 bases. Per germline, CDR1 MNHEY and CDR2 SVGAGI. J lost 0 bases, V lost 5 bases, and 6 bases had no gene match. The CDR3 loop spans 15 amino acids. CDR3 residues: CASSKLGTANYGYTF. The CDR3 coding sequence is TGTGCCAGCAGTAAACTGGGGACAGCTAACTATGGCTACACCTTC.

This clone was counted a few times. The V call is TRBV5-4, the J call TRBJ1-2, with 8 bases matching TRBD1. The CDR3 runs to 13 residues. Germline loops: CDR1 SGHNT, CDR2 YYREEE (reference sequence). The trim removed 5 bases at V and 8 bases at J, leaving 8 bases unmatched. As DNA, the CDR3 is TGTGCCAGCAGTTATCAGGGGGCAGAGGGCTACACCTTC. Translated: CASSYQGAEGYTF.

The chain is built from TRBV7-2 and TRBJ2-7, with 12 bases fitting TRBD2. The CDR3 totals 15 residues. CDR1 SGHTA and CDR2 FQGNSA come from the germline V gene. The J segment lost 1 base and the V segment lost 6 bases, leaving 4 bases of the junction unmatched. The CDR3 region is CASRASGGASYEQYF. The DNA of the CDR3 is TGTGCCAGCAGAGCTAGCGGGGGGGCGTCCTACGAGCAGTACTTC.

The rearrangement links TRBV19 to TRBJ2-5; D is perhaps TRBD1 (5 bases). The CDR3 has 14 residues. With 6 bases removed from V and 6 bases from J, the gap between germline ends came to 17 bases. In germline, CDR1 is LNHDA, CDR2 SQIVND (reference sequence). The CDR3: CASSSTGRAQTQYF. In nucleotides, the CDR3 is TGTGCCAGTAGCTCGACCGGCAGGGCGCAGACCCAGTACTTC.